This TCR beta chain was sequenced in a study of cytomegalovirus exposure and HLA in healthy donors. Comments on this clone: Its antigen is undetermined. At the DNA level, this CDR3 is encoded by other sequences in the same sample as well.

Regarding the study as a whole: As immune exposure information, only CMV serostatus was available. Highest at DRB1 and lowest at HLA-C, TCR association rates differed among HLA loci in a later analysis.

The PCR had 60 Vbeta and 13 Jbeta primers. Data came from immunoSEQ multiplex PCR; TCRdb stores just in-frame clones and leaves some out. The data hold about 94,000 clones, with approximately 76% observed a single time. Trimming pared 5 bases from V and 4 bases from J, leaving 9 bases between. Germline values: CDR1 SNHLY, CDR2 FYNNEI. This CDR3 comprises 12 residues. The receptor's source is a man aged 35 to 55 in good health and CMV-seropositive. This sequence joins TRBV2 and TRBJ2-7, with D perhaps matching TRBD1 (5 bases). Sequenced sample: PBMCs. The CDR3 here is CASSLQVYEQYF. In DNA form, the CDR3 reads TGTGCCAGCAGTCTACAGGTTTACGAGCAGTACTTC.